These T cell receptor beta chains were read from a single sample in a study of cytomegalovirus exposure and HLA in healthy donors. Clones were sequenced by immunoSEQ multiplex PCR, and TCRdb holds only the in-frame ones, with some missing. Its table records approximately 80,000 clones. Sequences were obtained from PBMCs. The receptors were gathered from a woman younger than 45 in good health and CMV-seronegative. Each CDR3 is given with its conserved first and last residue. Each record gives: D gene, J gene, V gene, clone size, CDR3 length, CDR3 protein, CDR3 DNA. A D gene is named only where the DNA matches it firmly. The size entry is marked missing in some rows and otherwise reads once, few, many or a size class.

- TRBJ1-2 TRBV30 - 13 CAWSMERNYGYTF TGTGCCTGGAGCATGGAGAGGAACTATGGCTACACCTTC
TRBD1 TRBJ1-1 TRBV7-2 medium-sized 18 CASSLGLGQGLANTEAFF TGTGCCAGCAGCTTAGGCCTTGGACAGGGCTTAGCGAACACTGAAGCTTTCTTT
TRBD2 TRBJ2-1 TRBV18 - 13 CASSPLSAGGQFF TGTGCCAGCTCGCCGTTATCAGCGGGGGGGCAGTTCTTC
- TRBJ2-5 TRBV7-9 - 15 CASSFAEFGRETQYF TGTGCCAGCAGCTTCGCGGAGTTCGGGAGAGAGACCCAGTACTTC
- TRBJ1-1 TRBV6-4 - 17 CASSDSELRGWNTEAFF TGTGCCAGCAGTGACTCCGAGTTAAGGGGCTGGAACACTGAAGCTTTCTTT
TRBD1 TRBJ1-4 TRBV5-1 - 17 CASSLGGGQTTNEKLFF TGCGCCAGCAGCTTGGGAGGGGGCCAAACAACTAATGAAAAACTGTTTTTT
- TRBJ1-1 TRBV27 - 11 CASSSGTEAFF TGTGCCAGCAGTTCCGGGACTGAAGCTTTCTTT
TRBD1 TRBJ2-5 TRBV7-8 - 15 CASVVGQGVLETQYF TGTGCCAGCGTAGTCGGACAGGGGGTTTTAGAGACCCAGTACTTC
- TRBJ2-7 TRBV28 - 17 CASTFGGTGRGPYEQYF TGTGCCAGCACCTTCGGTGGAACAGGGAGGGGACCCTACGAGCAGTACTTC
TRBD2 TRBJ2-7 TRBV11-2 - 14 CASSLIGRAGEQYF TGTGCCAGCAGCTTAATAGGGAGGGCGGGCGAGCAGTACTTC
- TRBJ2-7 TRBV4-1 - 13 CASSQLRGGKQYF TGCGCCAGCAGCCAGTTAAGGGGGGGGAAGCAGTACTTC
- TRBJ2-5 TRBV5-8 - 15 CASSLMSRGQETQYF TGTGCCAGCAGCTTGATGTCTAGAGGCCAAGAGACCCAGTACTTC
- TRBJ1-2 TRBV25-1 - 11 CASSEYQDYTF TGTGCCAGCAGTGAATATCAGGACTACACCTTC
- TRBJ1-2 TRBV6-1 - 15 CASSETGRGLYGYTF TGTGCCAGCAGTGAAACGGGTAGGGGACTCTATGGCTACACCTTC
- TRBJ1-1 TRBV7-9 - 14 CASSPPPTGTEAFF TGTGCCAGCAGTCCACCCCCCACGGGCACTGAAGCTTTCTTT
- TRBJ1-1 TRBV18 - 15 CASSPPEGGGTEAFF TGTGCCAGCTCACCACCGGAGGGCGGCGGAACTGAAGCTTTCTTT
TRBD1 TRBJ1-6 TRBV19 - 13 CASRDRRNSPLHF TGTGCCAGCCGGGACAGAAGAAATTCACCCCTCCACTTT
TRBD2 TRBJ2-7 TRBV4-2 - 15 CASSREGGSSYEQYF TGTGCCAGCAGCCGGGAGGGCGGGAGCTCCTACGAGCAGTACTTC
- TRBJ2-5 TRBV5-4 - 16 CASSLEFGGGWETQYF TGTGCCAGCAGCTTGGAATTTGGGGGAGGATGGGAGACCCAGTACTTC
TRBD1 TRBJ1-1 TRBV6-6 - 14 CASRQGARMVEAFF TGTGCCAGCAGGCAGGGGGCGCGTATGGTTGAAGCTTTCTTT
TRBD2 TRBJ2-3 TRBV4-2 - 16 CASSPARTSGGDTQYF TGTGCCAGCAGCCCCGCGAGGACTAGCGGGGGCGATACGCAGTATTTT
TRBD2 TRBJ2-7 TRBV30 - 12 CAWKLWGGEQYF TGTGCCTGGAAGTTGTGGGGGGGCGAGCAGTACTTC
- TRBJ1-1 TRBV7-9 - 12 CASSLVGREAFF TGTGCCAGCAGCTTAGTGGGGCGTGAAGCTTTCTTT
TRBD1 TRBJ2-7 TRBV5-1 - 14 CASSLPGGLYEQYF TGCGCCAGCAGCTTGCCAGGGGGCCTTTACGAGCAGTACTTC
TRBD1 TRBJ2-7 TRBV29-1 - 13 CSVVTGTDYEQYF TGCAGCGTTGTGACCGGGACAGACTACGAGCAGTACTTC
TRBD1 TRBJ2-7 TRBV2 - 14 CASGRVQGTYEQYF TGTGCCAGCGGAAGGGTACAGGGGACCTACGAGCAGTACTTC
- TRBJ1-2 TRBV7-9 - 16 CASSPSGGTGNYGYTF TGTGCCAGCAGCCCCTCGGGGGGCACGGGAAACTATGGCTACACCTTC
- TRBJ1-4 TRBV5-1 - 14 CASTPGVGNEKLFF TGCGCCAGCACCCCAGGGGTTGGTAATGAAAAACTGTTTTTT
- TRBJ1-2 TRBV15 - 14 CATSRAKAGTGYTF TGTGCCACCAGTAGAGCCAAGGCGGGGACTGGCTACACCTTC